This passage covers 30 T cell receptor beta chains from one sample sequenced in a study of blood T cell repertoires in COVID-19. Repertoires were generated with immunoSEQ multiplex PCR, while TCRdb's copy carries only in-frame clones and drops some. Of roughly 100,000 clones detected, around 79% appear once; the ten largest clones hold approximately 9.2%. The specimen was peripheral blood. The source of these receptors is a woman of 80 years or more with acute or convalescent COVID-19.

The CDR3 loop is CASSVEGAHGGELFF. The CDR3 coding sequence is TGTGCCAGCAGCGTAGAGGGGGCCCATGGCGGGGAGCTGTTTTTT. The chain is built from TRBV9 and TRBJ2-2; 7 nucleotides align to TRBD1. The CDR3 is 15 residues long. V was pared by 0 bases and J by 7 bases, with 6 bases of the junction left unmatched. CDR1 and CDR2 from the germline V gene are SGDLS and YYNGEE.

This clone was seen a few times. The genes are TRBV12-3 or TRBV12-4 and TRBJ1-2; no firm D call. The CDR3 has 13 amino acids. V was shortened by 5 bases and J by 4 bases, with 11 bases between the two germline ends. The CDR3 loop is CASSPQAAYGYTF. The CDR3, as DNA: TGTGCCAGCAGTCCCCAGGCCGCCTATGGCTACACCTTC.

At least ten counts were recorded for this clone. This chain links TRBV19 with TRBJ2-7; D might be TRBD2 (7 bases). V was cut by 6 bases and J by 5 bases, with 17 bases left in between. Per germline, CDR1 LNHDA and CDR2 SQIVND (reference sequence). There are 14 residues in the CDR3. CDR3 DNA: TGTGCCAGTAGCCCAAGAGGGGGGGCCGACGAGCAGTACTTC. Protein: CASSPRGGADEQYF.

This clone was counted a few times. The chain links TRBV5-8 to TRBJ2-3; D call uncertain. Deletions cut 4 bases from V and 0 bases from J, with 6 bases between. The germline gives CDR1 SGHTS, CDR2 YDEGEE. This CDR3 is built from 13 residues. This CDR3 reads CASSPSSTDTQYF. The CDR3 DNA reads TGTGCCAGCAGCCCCTCTAGCACAGATACGCAGTATTTT.

The rearrangement joins TRBV6-2 or TRBV6-3 to TRBJ1-1, with unresolved D. CDR3 length equals 15 residues. Germline V lookup: CDR1 MNHEY, CDR2 SVGEGT. The V end lost 0 bases, the J end lost 5 bases, and 13 bases lay between the germline ends. DNA of the CDR3: TGTGCCAGCAGTTACTCTGGGCGGAGGATAACTGAAGCTTTCTTT. This encodes CASSYSGRRITEAFF.

The chain carries TRBV6-2 or TRBV6-3 and TRBJ1-1; the match to TRBD1 covers 7 bases. Germline CDR1 is MNHEY and CDR2 is SVGEGT. V lost 6 bases to trimming and J lost 0 bases; unmatched junction nucleotides: 10. The CDR3 contains 16 residues. The CDR3 nucleotides read TGTGCCAGCAGCCAAGACAGGGTCGGTATGAACACTGAAGCTTTCTTT. Translated: CASSQDRVGMNTEAFF.

The gene calls are TRBV6-5 and TRBJ1-4; 8 nucleotides align to TRBD1. Losses at the gene ends were 6 bases for V and 8 bases for J; bases not matched to a gene: 8. Germline V gene sequence: CDR1 MNHEY, CDR2 SVGAGI. The CDR3 runs to 14 residues. The CDR3 is CASRAGQGVEKLFF. Here the CDR3 DNA reads TGTGCCAGCAGGGCCGGACAGGGTGTCGAAAAACTGTTTTTT.

V usage is TRBV4-3 and J usage is TRBJ2-7, with D possibly matching TRBD2 (6 bases). V dropped 1 base and J dropped 2 bases, with 12 bases sitting between them. CDR3 length: 15 residues. CDR1 and CDR2 (germline): LGHNA, YSLEER. This CDR3 reads CASSQGPGSPYEQYF. The DNA for the CDR3 is TGCGCCAGCAGCCAAGGTCCCGGGAGCCCCTACGAGCAGTACTTC.

CDR3 DNA sequence: TGTGCCAGCAGTTCCTCCTCTAGCGGGAGTTTGCACGAGCAGTACTTC. Protein sequence: CASSSSSSGSLHEQYF. J is TRBJ2-7 and V is TRBV28, with 10 bases matching TRBD2. Per the germline V gene, CDR1 is MDHEN and CDR2 is SYDVKM. The length of the CDR3 is 16 residues. The trim removed 4 bases at V and 5 bases at J, leaving 11 bases unmatched.

The chain carries TRBV7-9 and TRBJ2-7; the match to TRBD2 covers 7 bases. The CDR3 totals 14 residues. V trimming: 5 bases; J trimming: 1 base; junction bases outside the gene matches: 5. The V gene's germline CDR1 is SEHNR and CDR2 FQNEAQ (reference sequence). The CDR3 bases are TGTGCCAGCAGCCCGATGCGGGAGTCCTACGAGCAGTACTTC. Translating it yields CASSPMRESYEQYF.

This chain's CDR3 is CASSLPGLASQETQYF. In nucleotides, the CDR3 is TGCGCCAGCAGCTTACCGGGACTAGCGTCACAAGAGACCCAGTACTTC. V usage is TRBV5-1 and J usage is TRBJ2-5; 10 bases agree with TRBD2. V lost 2 bases and J lost 2; bases outside the gene matches: 6. Germline V CDR1 and CDR2: SGHRS, YFSETQ. The CDR3 loop spans 16 amino acids. Variable domain in full (rest from reference TRBV5-1 and TRBJ2-5): KAGVTQTPRYLIKTRGQQVTLSCSPISGHRSVSWYQQTPGQGLQFLFEYFSETQRNKGNFPGRFSGRQFSNSRSEMNVSTLELGDSALYLCASSLPGLASQETQYFGPGTRLLVL.

This chain links TRBV2 with TRBJ2-7, with D maybe TRBD1 (6 bases). The V end lost 6 bases, the J end lost 7 bases, and 19 bases lay between the germline ends. The V gene's germline CDR1 is SNHLY and CDR2 FYNNEI. This CDR3 is 14 amino acids long. The CDR3 bases are TGTGCCAGCAGGGGGCCCCAGGGGAAAGGGGAGCAGTACTTC. Its protein is CASRGPQGKGEQYF.

The V call is TRBV29-1, the J call TRBJ2-5; 13 bases fit TRBD2. The V and J ends lost 1 base and 7 bases, in that order; junction bases with no gene match: 3. The germline V gene encodes CDR1 SQVTM and CDR2 ANQGSEA. CDR3 length equals 14 residues. The CDR3 reads CSVEGTSGRGTQYF. CDR3 nucleotides: TGCAGCGTTGAAGGAACTAGCGGGAGGGGGACCCAGTACTTC.

This clone appeared a few times. The J gene is TRBJ2-2, the V gene TRBV28; 8 positions match TRBD1. Germline-derived CDR1 and CDR2 are MDHEN and SYDVKM. V was clipped by 7 bases and J by 1 base; unmatched bases: 8. This CDR3 region has 16 residues. This CDR3 reads CASTPSGTGNTGELFF. CDR3 DNA: TGTGCCAGCACCCCATCGGGGACAGGGAACACCGGGGAGCTGTTTTTT.

V gene TRBV18 combines with J gene TRBJ1-1; D possibly corresponds to TRBD1 (6 bases). V lost 3 bases, J lost 1 base, and 9 bases lay in between. CDR3 size: 14 residues. Germline CDR1 is KGHSH and CDR2 is LQKENI. CDR3 loop: CASSPGQSNTEAFF. The CDR3 DNA sequence: TGTGCCAGCTCACCTGGACAGTCGAACACTGAAGCTTTCTTT.

V and J are TRBV7-3 and TRBJ2-3; 9 bases align to TRBD1. Germline CDR1 reads SGHTA; CDR2 reads FQGTGA. CDR3 length equals 14 residues. Losses at the gene ends were 5 bases for V and 6 bases for J; bases not matched to a gene: 6. CDR3 in amino acids: CASSSRDRVDTQYF. The DNA of the CDR3 is TGTGCCAGCAGCAGCCGGGACAGGGTCGATACGCAGTATTTT.

The chain combines TRBV18 with TRBJ2-7, with D tentatively TRBD2 (7 bases). The CDR3 is 16 amino acids. The V gene lost 3 bases and the J gene lost 6 bases, with 21 bases spanning the gap. Germline V gene lookup returns CDR1 KGHSH and CDR2 LQKENI. The CDR3: CASSPGSRGAFREQYF. The DNA for the CDR3 is TGTGCCAGCTCACCGGGTTCCCGGGGGGCCTTCCGCGAGCAGTACTTC.

V usage is TRBV7-9 and J usage is TRBJ1-2, with D tentatively TRBD1 (6 bases). Germline lookup yields CDR1 SEHNR and CDR2 FQNEAQ (reference sequence). V was trimmed by 5 bases and J by 5 bases, leaving 9 bases between them. The CDR3 contains 12 residues. CDR3 DNA sequence: TGTGCCAGCAGCCCTACAGGGTATGGCTACACCTTC. This encodes CASSPTGYGYTF.

The chain is built from TRBV19 and TRBJ1-2; a possible D gene is TRBD1 (6 bases). V dropped 3 bases and J dropped 4 bases, with 12 bases sitting between them. Per germline, CDR1 LNHDA and CDR2 SQIVND (reference sequence). The CDR3 covers 14 residues. DNA of the CDR3: TGTGCCAGTAGTATGGACAGTTCCGTCTATGGCTACACCTTC. Protein: CASSMDSSVYGYTF.

The V gene is TRBV18, the J gene TRBJ2-5, with 11 bases matching TRBD1. The V and J ends lost 2 bases and 3 bases, in that order; junction bases with no gene match: 5. Germline assignment: CDR1 KGHSH and CDR2 LQKENI. This CDR3 comprises 16 residues. The CDR3 here is CASSPTGTGGKETQYF. The DNA for the CDR3 is TGTGCCAGCTCACCAACCGGGACAGGGGGAAAAGAGACCCAGTACTTC.

Concerning this clone itself: At one of its ends the junction is not consistent with the germline gene, which may arise from a read error. The gene calls are TRBV7-7 and TRBJ2-5, with 8 nucleotides matching TRBD2. Germline CDR1 and CDR2: SSHAT and FNYEAQ (reference sequence). The CDR3 has 15 amino acids. CDR3 DNA sequence: TGTGCTAGCAGCCCCCGGGGGGGGCGTCAAGAGACCCAGTACTTC. Protein: CASSPRGGRQETQYF.

The rearrangement uses TRBV5-8 and TRBJ1-2, with D possibly matching TRBD1 (6 bases). Germline CDR1 and CDR2: SGHTS and YDEGEE. CDR3 length: 14 residues. V lost 4 bases, J lost 4 bases, and 14 bases lay in between. The CDR3 loop reads CASSTADSTYGYTF. As DNA, the CDR3 is TGTGCCAGCAGCACTGCGGACAGCACCTATGGCTACACCTTC. The whole variable domain, filled in from reference TRBV5-8 and TRBJ1-2, reads EAGVTQSPTHLIKTRGQQATLRCSPISGHTSVYWYQQALGLGLQFLLWYDEGEERNRGNFPPRFSGRQFPNYSSELNVNALELEDSALYLCASSTADSTYGYTFGSGTRLTVV.

Comment on this clone: The junction and the germline gene differ at one end; a read error may be behind it. V gene TRBV6-1 combines with J gene TRBJ1-6; D is ambiguous. There are 14 residues in the CDR3. Germline values: CDR1 MNHNS, CDR2 SASEGT. The CDR3 reads CASSEVNANSPLYF. The CDR3 DNA sequence: TGTGCCAGCAGTGAAGTGAACGCTAATTCACCCCTCTACTTT.

The V gene is TRBV7-8, the J gene TRBJ1-4, with 8 positions matching TRBD1. With V trimmed by 4 bases and J by 6 bases, 7 bases remained unmatched. CDR3 size: 15 residues. Germline V gene lookup returns CDR1 SGHVS and CDR2 FQNEAQ. The CDR3 coding sequence is TGTGCCAGCAGCTCTCGACAGGGGAGGGATGAAAAACTGTTTTTT. It specifies CASSSRQGRDEKLFF.

V and J are TRBV10-3 and TRBJ2-5, with 8 bases that match TRBD1. The germline CDR1 and CDR2 sequences are ENHRY and SYGVKD. With 4 bases clipped from V and 3 bases from J, the junction kept 4 bases outside the gene matches. There are 14 residues in the CDR3. The CDR3 is CAISAGTGEETQYF. CDR3 DNA sequence: TGTGCCATCAGTGCGGGGACAGGAGAAGAGACCCAGTACTTC.

The chain uses TRBV28 and TRBJ1-2, with D unresolved. Germline values: CDR1 MDHEN, CDR2 SYDVKM. Between the trimmed V and J ends, which lost 6 bases and 5 bases, there was a span of 13 bases. The CDR3 loop spans 13 amino acids. This CDR3 reads CASSPGVPYGYTF. Here the CDR3 DNA reads TGTGCCAGCAGCCCCGGGGTCCCGTATGGCTACACCTTC.

A single count supports this clone. The genes are TRBV6-6 and TRBJ1-2, with TRBD1 as a possible D gene (6 bases). With 7 bases removed from V and 3 bases from J, the gap between germline ends came to 18 bases. The CDR3 has 15 residues. Germline values: CDR1 MNHNY, CDR2 SVGAGI (reference sequence). CDR3 region: CASNAQGALDYGYTF. The DNA of the CDR3 is TGTGCCAGCAATGCACAGGGTGCGTTGGACTATGGCTACACCTTC.

This CDR3 is CASSTLAGGPVGELFF. In DNA form, the CDR3 reads TGTGCCAGTAGTACCTTAGCGGGAGGGCCGGTAGGGGAGCTGTTTTTT. V usage is TRBV19 and J usage is TRBJ2-2; 11 bases agree with TRBD2. Germline trimming cut 4 bases from V and 8 bases from J; bases unmatched to any gene: 9. The CDR3 totals 16 residues. Germline V gene sequence: CDR1 LNHDA, CDR2 SQIVND (reference sequence).

The chain carries TRBV30 and TRBJ2-3; 8 bases are shared with TRBD2. V trimming: 1 base; J trimming: 14 bases; junction bases outside the gene matches: 8. In germline, CDR1 is GTSNPN, CDR2 SVGIG (reference sequence). The CDR3 runs 12 residues. In DNA form, the CDR3 reads TGTGCCTGGAGTGGGCAACTAGCGGCGTTGTATTTT. Translation gives CAWSGQLAALYF.

The chain employs TRBV4-3 and TRBJ1-6; possibly TRBD1 for D (6 bases). The CDR3 loop spans 20 amino acids. V shed 0 bases and J shed 0 bases, with 18 bases lying between them. The germline V gene has CDR1 LGHNA and CDR2 YSLEER. The CDR3, as DNA: TGCGCCAGCAGCCAAGATTTGGGTGGGAGGGGGTTCTCCTATAATTCACCCCTCCACTTT. It codes for CASSQDLGGRGFSYNSPLHF.